This T cell receptor beta chain was profiled in a study of cytomegalovirus exposure and HLA in healthy donors. The study ran its PCR with 60 Vbeta and 13 Jbeta primers. The method was immunoSEQ multiplex PCR; TCRdb's version includes in-frame clones alone and lacks a portion of them. In the table there are around 110,000 clones, approximately 60% of which are singletons. Healthy individuals who donated bone marrow served as the donors. Looked up from germline, CDR1 is SGHVS and CDR2 is FNYEAQ. The CDR3 consists of 14 residues. With V trimmed by 4 bases and J by 6 bases, 7 bases remained unmatched. The receptor's source is a woman aged 30 to 39 in good health and CMV-seronegative. Sequencing was done on a sample of PBMCs. The chain has TRBV7-6 and TRBJ2-5; 8 bases match TRBD1. The CDR3 here is CASSSRTGIKTQYF. DNA of the CDR3: TGTGCCAGCAGCTCAAGGACAGGGATTAAGACCCAGTACTTC. Looking up the rest from reference TRBV7-6 and TRBJ2-5 gives the full variable domain: GAGVSQSPRYKVTKRGQDVALRCDPISGHVSLYWYRQALGQGPEFLTYFNYEAQQDKSGLPNDRFSAERPEGSISTLTIQRTEQRDSAMYRCASSSRTGIKTQYFGPGTRLLVL.